The T cell receptor (beta chain) under discussion was sequenced for a study of T cells after somatic rescue of genetic block. Assay: immunoSEQ multiplex PCR; the TCRdb copy retains only in-frame clones and omits some. The repertoire holds about 15,000 clones, with approximately 75% as singletons. Sequenced: peripheral blood mononuclear cells (PBMCs). The TCR sequence derives from a boy between 10 and 17 years old.

The CDR3 nucleotides read TGTGCCAGCAGCCTTCGGACGGACAGGCACAATGAGCAGTTCTTC. Encoded protein: CASSLRTDRHNEQFF. The V gene is TRBV6-6, the J gene TRBJ2-1, with 7 bases matching TRBD1. The trim removed 6 bases at V and 5 bases at J, leaving 10 bases unmatched. The CDR3 sequence is 15 residues long. Germline CDR1 MNHNY, CDR2 SVGAGI (reference sequence).